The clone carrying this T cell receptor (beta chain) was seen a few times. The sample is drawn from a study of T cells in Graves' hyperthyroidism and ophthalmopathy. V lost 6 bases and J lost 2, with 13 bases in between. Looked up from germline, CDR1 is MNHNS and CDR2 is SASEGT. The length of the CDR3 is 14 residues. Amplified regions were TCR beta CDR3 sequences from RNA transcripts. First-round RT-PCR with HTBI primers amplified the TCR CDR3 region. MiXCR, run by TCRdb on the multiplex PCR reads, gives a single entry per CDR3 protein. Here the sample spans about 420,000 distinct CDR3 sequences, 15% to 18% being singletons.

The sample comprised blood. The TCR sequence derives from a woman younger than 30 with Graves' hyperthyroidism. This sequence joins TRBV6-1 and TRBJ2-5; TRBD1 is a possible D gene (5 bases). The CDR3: CASRRRSGQETQYF. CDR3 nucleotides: TGTGCCAGCAGAAGGCGGTCAGGGCAAGAGACCCAGTACTTC.